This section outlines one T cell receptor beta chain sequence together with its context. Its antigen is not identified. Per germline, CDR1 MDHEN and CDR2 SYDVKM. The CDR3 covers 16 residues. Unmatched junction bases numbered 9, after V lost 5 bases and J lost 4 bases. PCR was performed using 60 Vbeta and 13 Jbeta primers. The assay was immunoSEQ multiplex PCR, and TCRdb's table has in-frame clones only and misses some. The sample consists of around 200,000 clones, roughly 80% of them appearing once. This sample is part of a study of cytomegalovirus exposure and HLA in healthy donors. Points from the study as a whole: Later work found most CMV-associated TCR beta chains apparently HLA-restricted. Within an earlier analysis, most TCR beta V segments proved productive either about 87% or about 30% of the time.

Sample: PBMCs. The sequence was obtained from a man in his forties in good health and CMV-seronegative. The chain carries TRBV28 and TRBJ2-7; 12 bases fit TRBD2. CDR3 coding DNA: TGTGCCAGCAGTCCCCAGACTAGCGGGAGATGGTACGAGCAGTACTTC. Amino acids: CASSPQTSGRWYEQYF.